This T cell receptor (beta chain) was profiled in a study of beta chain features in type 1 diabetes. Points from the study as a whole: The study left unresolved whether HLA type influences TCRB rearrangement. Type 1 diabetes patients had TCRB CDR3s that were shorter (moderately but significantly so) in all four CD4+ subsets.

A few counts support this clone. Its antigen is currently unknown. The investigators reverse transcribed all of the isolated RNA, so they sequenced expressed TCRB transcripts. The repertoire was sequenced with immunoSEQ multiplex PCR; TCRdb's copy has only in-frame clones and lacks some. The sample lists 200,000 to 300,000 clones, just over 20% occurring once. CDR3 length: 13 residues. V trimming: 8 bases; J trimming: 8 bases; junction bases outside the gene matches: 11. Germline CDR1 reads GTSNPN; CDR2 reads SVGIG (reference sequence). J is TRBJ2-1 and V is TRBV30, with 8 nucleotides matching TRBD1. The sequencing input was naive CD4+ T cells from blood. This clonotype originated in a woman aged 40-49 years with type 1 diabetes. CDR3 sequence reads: CARGGTGRDEQFF. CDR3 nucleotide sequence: TGTGCCCGAGGTGGGACAGGTCGGGATGAGCAGTTCTTC.